What follows are 6 T cell receptor beta chains derived from one specimen sequenced in a study of blood T cell repertoires in COVID-19. Assay used: immunoSEQ multiplex PCR; TCRdb lists only in-frame clones, some missing. The sample consists of a few hundred thousand clones, roughly 90% of them appearing once. The material sequenced was peripheral blood. All receptors derive from a woman aged 45-59 years who had recovered from COVID-19.

The chain is built from TRBV2 and TRBJ1-5; D is unresolved. Trimming removed 0 bases at V and 6 bases at J, with 9 bases between. This CDR3 has 14 amino acids. The germline gives CDR1 SNHLY, CDR2 FYNNEI. The CDR3 sequence: CASSEALGAQPQHF. The CDR3 nucleotides read TGTGCCAGCAGTGAAGCGCTGGGAGCTCAGCCCCAGCATTTT. The complete variable domain, with remaining parts taken from reference TRBV2 and TRBJ1-5, reads EPEVTQTPSHQVTQMGQEVILRCVPISNHLYFYWYRQILGQKVEFLVSFYNNEISEKSEIFDDQFSVERPDGSNFTLKIRSTKLEDSAMYFCASSEALGAQPQHFGDGTRLSIL.

The chain combines TRBV7-8 with TRBJ1-4, with D possibly matching TRBD1 (5 bases). This CDR3 has 15 amino acids. V gave up 3 bases and J gave up 4 bases, with 12 bases separating them. In germline, CDR1 is SGHVS, CDR2 FQNEAQ. CDR3 bases: TGTGCCAGCAGCTTTTCCCGCCAGGGTAATGAAAAACTGTTTTTT. It specifies CASSFSRQGNEKLFF.

This clone showed up just a few times. As DNA, the CDR3 is TGTGCCAGCAGCGCCCCAGGGGCGATTAACACCGGGGAGCTGTTTTTT. Its protein is CASSAPGAINTGELFF. This chain links TRBV7-9 with TRBJ2-2, with a weak D call TRBD1 (6 bases). The CDR3 has 16 residues. V dropped 5 bases and J dropped 2 bases, with 15 bases sitting between them. The germline V gene encodes CDR1 SEHNR and CDR2 FQNEAQ (reference sequence).

About this clone itself: Sequence at one end of the junction differs from germline and may be a read error. The V and J genes are TRBV4-2 and TRBJ1-1; 9 positions match TRBD1. Germline CDR1 reads LGHNA; CDR2 reads YNFKEQ. The CDR3 has 13 residues. CDR3 in amino acids: CASSPLSGTGSLF. Written as DNA, the CDR3 is TGTGCCAGCAGCCCCCTATCCGGGACAGGGAGTCTCTTT.

This chain links TRBV19 with TRBJ2-1; 8 positions agree with TRBD2. The J segment lost 7 bases and the V segment lost 7 bases, leaving 15 bases of the junction unmatched. This CDR3 is 16 amino acids long. The germline gives CDR1 LNHDA, CDR2 SQIVND (reference sequence). CDR3 in amino acids: CASTQHVGLAKNEQFF. DNA for the CDR3: TGTGCCAGTACCCAGCATGTCGGACTAGCCAAAAATGAGCAGTTCTTC.

The rearrangement uses TRBV28 and TRBJ2-1, with 11 positions matching TRBD2. The V and J ends lost 5 bases and 6 bases, in that order; junction bases with no gene match: 9. Germline CDR1 is MDHEN and CDR2 is SYDVKM. This CDR3 contains 16 residues. This chain's CDR3 is CASSTLGLAESNEQFF. CDR3 DNA sequence: TGTGCCAGCAGTACCTTGGGACTAGCGGAGAGCAATGAGCAGTTCTTC.